This TCR beta chain was profiled in a study of blood T cell repertoires in COVID-19. Whole-study context: Samples representing acute and convalescent COVID-19 were sourced from the United States, Italy and Spain. T cells, B-cell-depleted T cells, or PBMCs supplied cDNA or gDNA.

Original data processing: Estimation of nucleated cell counts relied on the amplification of reference gene primers. The data were produced by immunoSEQ multiplex PCR, yet TCRdb's version contains in-frame clones alone and is incomplete. For V, J and clone size, that table is used; D and trimming come from the DNA. This sample carries 65,000 to 80,000 clones, 82% of them seen once, and the ten largest clones take 21%. The CDR3 runs 17 residues. The V gene lost 4 bases and the J gene lost 4 bases, with 20 bases spanning the gap. CDR1 and CDR2 (germline): SGHAT, FQNNGV. The clonotype originates from a human donor in a cohort sampled during active COVID-19. The source material was peripheral blood. V is TRBV11-2 and J is TRBJ2-1, with D perhaps matching TRBD1 (5 bases). The CDR3 region has the DNA TGTGCCAGCAGCTCCCCTTTAGAAGGACAAATTTACAATGAGCAGTTCTTC. It is translated as CASSSPLEGQIYNEQFF.